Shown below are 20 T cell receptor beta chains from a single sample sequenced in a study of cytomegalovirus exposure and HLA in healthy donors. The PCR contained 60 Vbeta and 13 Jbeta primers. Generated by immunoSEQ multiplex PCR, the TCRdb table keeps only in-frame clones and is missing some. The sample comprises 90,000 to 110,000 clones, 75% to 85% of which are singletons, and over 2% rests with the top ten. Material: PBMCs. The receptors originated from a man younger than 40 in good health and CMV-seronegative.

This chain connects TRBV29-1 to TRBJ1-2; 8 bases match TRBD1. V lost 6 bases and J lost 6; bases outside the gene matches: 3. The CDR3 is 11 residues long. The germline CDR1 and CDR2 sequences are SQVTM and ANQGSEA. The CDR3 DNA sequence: TGCAGCGTCCAGGGGGCTGATGGCTACACCTTC. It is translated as CSVQGADGYTF.

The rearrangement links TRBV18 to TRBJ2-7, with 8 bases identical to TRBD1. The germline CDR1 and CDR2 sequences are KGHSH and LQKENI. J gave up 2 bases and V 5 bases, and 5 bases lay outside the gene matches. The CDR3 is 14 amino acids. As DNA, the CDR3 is TGTGCCAGCTCAACGACAGGGGATGCCTACGAGCAGTACTTC. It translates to CASSTTGDAYEQYF.

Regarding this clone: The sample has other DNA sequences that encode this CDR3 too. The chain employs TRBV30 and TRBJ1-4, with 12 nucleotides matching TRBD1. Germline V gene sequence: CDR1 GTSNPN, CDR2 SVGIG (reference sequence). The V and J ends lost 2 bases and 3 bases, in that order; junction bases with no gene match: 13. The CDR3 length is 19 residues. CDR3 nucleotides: TGTGCCTGGAGTACCCCTGGGACAGGGGGCGGTTCATCTAATGAAAAACTGTTTTTT. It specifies CAWSTPGTGGGSSNEKLFF.

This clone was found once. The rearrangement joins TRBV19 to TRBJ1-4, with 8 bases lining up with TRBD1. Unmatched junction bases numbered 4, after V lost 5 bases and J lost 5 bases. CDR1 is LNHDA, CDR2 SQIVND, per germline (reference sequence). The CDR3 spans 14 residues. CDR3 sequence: CASSSRTGNEKLFF. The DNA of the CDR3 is TGTGCCAGTAGTTCCCGGACAGGGAATGAAAAACTGTTTTTT.

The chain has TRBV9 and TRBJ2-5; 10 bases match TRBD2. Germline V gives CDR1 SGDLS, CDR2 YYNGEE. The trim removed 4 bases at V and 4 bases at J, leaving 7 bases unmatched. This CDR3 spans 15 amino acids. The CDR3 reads CASSLAGDGRETQYF. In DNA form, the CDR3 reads TGTGCCAGCAGCCTAGCGGGAGACGGGAGAGAGACCCAGTACTTC.

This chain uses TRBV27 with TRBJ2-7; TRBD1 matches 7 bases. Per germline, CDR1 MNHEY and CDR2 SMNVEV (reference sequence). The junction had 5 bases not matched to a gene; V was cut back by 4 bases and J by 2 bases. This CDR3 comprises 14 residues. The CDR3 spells CASSSGTAPYEQYF. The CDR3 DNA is TGTGCCAGCAGTTCCGGGACAGCACCCTACGAGCAGTACTTC.

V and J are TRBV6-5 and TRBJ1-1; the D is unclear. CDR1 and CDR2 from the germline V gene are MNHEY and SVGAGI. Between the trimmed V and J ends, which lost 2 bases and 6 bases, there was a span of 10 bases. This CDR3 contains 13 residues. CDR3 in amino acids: CASSYGRGAEAFF. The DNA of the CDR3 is TGTGCCAGCAGTTACGGTCGCGGCGCTGAAGCTTTCTTT.

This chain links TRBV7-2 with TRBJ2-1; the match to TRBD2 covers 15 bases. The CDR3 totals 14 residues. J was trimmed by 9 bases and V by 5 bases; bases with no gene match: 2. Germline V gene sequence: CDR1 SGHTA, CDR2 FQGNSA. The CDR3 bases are TGTGCCAGCAGCCGGACTAGCGGGAGGGGTGAGCAGTTCTTC. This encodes CASSRTSGRGEQFF. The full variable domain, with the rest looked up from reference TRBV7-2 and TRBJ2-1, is GAGVSQSPSNKVTEKGKDVELRCDPISGHTALYWYRQSLGQGLEFLIYFQGNSAPDKSGLPSDRFSAERTGGSVSTLTIQRTQQEDSAVYLCASSRTSGRGEQFFGPGTRLTVL.

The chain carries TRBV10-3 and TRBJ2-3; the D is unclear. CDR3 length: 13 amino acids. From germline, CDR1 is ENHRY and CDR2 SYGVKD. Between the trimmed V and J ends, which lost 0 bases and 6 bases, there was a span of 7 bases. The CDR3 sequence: CAISESEADTQYF. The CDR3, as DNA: TGTGCCATCAGTGAGTCCGAGGCCGATACGCAGTATTTT.

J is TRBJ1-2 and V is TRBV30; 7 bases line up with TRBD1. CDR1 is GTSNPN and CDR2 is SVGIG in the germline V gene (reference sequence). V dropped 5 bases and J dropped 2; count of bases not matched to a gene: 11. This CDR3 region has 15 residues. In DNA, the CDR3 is TGTGCCTGGCCCGGGACAGACCTTCTAAACTATGGCTACACCTTC. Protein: CAWPGTDLLNYGYTF.

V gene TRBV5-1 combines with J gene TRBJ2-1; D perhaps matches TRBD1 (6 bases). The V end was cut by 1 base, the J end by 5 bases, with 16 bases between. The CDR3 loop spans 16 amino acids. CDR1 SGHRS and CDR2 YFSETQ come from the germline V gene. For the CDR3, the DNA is TGCGCCAGCAGCTTGATGATGGTCCAGGGGAACAATGAGCAGTTCTTC. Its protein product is CASSLMMVQGNNEQFF.

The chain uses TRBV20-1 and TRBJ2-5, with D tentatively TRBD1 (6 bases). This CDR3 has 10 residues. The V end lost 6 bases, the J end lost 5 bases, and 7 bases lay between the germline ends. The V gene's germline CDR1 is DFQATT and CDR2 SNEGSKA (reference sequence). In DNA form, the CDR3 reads TGCAGTGCCCAGGGGGAGACCCAGTACTTC. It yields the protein CSAQGETQYF.

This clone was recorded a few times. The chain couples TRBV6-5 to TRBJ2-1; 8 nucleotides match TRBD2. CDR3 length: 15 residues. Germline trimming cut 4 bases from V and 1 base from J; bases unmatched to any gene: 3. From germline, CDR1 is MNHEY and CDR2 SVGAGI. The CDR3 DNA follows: TGTGCCAGCAGTTCAGAGCGGGGGTCCTACAATGAGCAGTTCTTC. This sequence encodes CASSSERGSYNEQFF.

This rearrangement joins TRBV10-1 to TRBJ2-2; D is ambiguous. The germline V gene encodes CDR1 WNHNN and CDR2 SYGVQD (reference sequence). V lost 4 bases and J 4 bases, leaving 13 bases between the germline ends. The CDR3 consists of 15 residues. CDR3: CASSVEGPGTGELFF. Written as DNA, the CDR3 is TGCGCCAGCAGTGTAGAAGGCCCGGGCACCGGGGAGCTGTTTTTT.

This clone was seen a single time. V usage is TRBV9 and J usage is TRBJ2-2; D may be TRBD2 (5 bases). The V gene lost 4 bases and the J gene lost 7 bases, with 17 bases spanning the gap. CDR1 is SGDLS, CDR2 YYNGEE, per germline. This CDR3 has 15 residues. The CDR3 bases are TGTGCCAGCAGCTCGAGAGGCAGCGGTGGCGGGGAGCTGTTTTTT. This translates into CASSSRGSGGGELFF.

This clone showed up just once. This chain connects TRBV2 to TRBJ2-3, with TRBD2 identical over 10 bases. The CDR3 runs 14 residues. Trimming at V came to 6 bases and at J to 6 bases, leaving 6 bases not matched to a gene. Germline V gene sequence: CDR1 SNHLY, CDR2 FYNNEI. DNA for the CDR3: TGTGCCAGCAGAGGGACTAGCGTTTCGGATACGCAGTATTTT. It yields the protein CASRGTSVSDTQYF.

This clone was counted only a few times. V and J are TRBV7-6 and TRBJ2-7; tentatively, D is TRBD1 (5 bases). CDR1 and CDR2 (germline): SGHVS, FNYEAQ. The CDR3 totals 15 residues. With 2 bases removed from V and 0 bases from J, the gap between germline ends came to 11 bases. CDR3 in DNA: TGTGCCAGCAGCTTATCCCCTCAGGGCTCCTACGAGCAGTACTTC. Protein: CASSLSPQGSYEQYF.

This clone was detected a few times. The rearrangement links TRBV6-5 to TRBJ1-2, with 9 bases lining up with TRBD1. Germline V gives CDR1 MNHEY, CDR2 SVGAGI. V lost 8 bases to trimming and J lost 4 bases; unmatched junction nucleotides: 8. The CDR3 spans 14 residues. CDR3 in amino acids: CASRRTGALYGYTF. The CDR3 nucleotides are TGTGCCAGCCGACGGACAGGGGCGCTCTATGGCTACACCTTC.

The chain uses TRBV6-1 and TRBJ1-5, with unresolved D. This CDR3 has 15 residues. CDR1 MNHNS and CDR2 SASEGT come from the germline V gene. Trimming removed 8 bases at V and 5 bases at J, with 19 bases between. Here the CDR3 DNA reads TGTGCCAGCCAAAAAGGAAACAGTCTTCATCAGCCCCAGCATTTT. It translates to CASQKGNSLHQPQHF.

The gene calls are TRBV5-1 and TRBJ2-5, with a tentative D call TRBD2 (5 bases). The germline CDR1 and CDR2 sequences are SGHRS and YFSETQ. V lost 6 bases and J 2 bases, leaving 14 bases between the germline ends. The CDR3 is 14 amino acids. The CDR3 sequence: CASTTTPGQETQYF. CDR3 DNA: TGCGCCAGCACGACTACCCCGGGGCAAGAGACCCAGTACTTC. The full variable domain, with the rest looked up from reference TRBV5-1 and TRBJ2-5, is KAGVTQTPRYLIKTRGQQVTLSCSPISGHRSVSWYQQTPGQGLQFLFEYFSETQRNKGNFPGRFSGRQFSNSRSEMNVSTLELGDSALYLCASTTTPGQETQYFGPGTRLLVL.